A selection of T cell receptor beta chains follows, all from one sample in a study of shared clonotypes between healthy human individuals. Repertoires were generated with immunoSEQ multiplex PCR, while TCRdb's copy carries only in-frame clones and drops some. The sample lists hundreds of thousands of clones, approximately 74% occurring once. What was sequenced was memory CD4+ T cells sorted from blood. Receptors were obtained from a man aged 25 to 40 in good health. CDR3s include the opening cysteine and the closing phenylalanine or tryptophan. Fields, in order: clone size, D gene, V gene, J gene, CDR3 DNA, CDR3 protein. D genes are given only for firm matches. Size is stated for part of the rows, as once, few or many counts, or as a class when the clone is expanded.

.	TRBD1	TRBV5-8	TRBJ1-5	TGTGCCAGCAGCCACAGACAGGGAGCATATAGCAATCAGCCCCAGCATTTT	CASSHRQGAYSNQPQHF
.	TRBD1	TRBV6-1	TRBJ1-2	TGTGCCAGCGCGGGACAGGGCTATGGCTACACCTTC	CASAGQGYGYTF
few	.	TRBV9	TRBJ1-2	TGTGCCAGCAGCGTAGAGGGCGGCTATGGCTACACCTTC	CASSVEGGYGYTF
.	.	TRBV5-4	TRBJ2-7	TGTGCCAGCAGCCCGCGGGGAGACCCTTTGGGGAACGAGCAGTACTTC	CASSPRGDPLGNEQYF
.	.	TRBV9	TRBJ2-3	TGTGCCAGCAGCGTAGAAGGCCTAGCGTTAGGCACAGATACGCAGTATTTT	CASSVEGLALGTDTQYF
.	.	TRBV28	TRBJ1-1	TGTGCCAGCAGTTTACAGGGGTTGACTGAAGCTTTCTTT	CASSLQGLTEAFF
once	.	TRBV2	TRBJ2-5	TGTGCCAGCAGTGAATGGGGGGCCCAAGAGACCCAGTACTTC	CASSEWGAQETQYF
many	.	TRBV18	TRBJ2-3	TGTGCCAGCTCACCTCGGCCAGACACAGATACGCAGTATTTT	CASSPRPDTDTQYF
few	.	TRBV7-9	TRBJ1-3	TGTGCCAGCAGCTTACAGTCCTCTGGAAACACCATATATTTT	CASSLQSSGNTIYF
.	.	TRBV29-1	TRBJ2-4	TGCAGCGTTGAATCGAGCGGGGCCAAAAACATTCAGTACTTC	CSVESSGAKNIQYF
.	TRBD1	TRBV2	TRBJ2-7	TGTGCCTCGGTCCGGGACAGCCGATCCTACGAGCAGTACTTC	CASVRDSRSYEQYF
.	TRBD1	TRBV11-3	TRBJ1-2	TGTGCCAGCAGCCCCCCCCCTCTCGGGACAGGGAACTATGGCTACACCTTC	CASSPPPLGTGNYGYTF
.	TRBD1	TRBV6-5	TRBJ2-6	TGTGCCAGCAGTTATACAGGGGGGTCTGGGGCCAACGTCCTGACTTTC	CASSYTGGSGANVLTF
.	.	TRBV29-1	TRBJ2-2	TGCAGCGTGACGCGGGACAGAAACACCGGGGAGCTGTTTTTT	CSVTRDRNTGELFF